The 29 T cell receptor beta chains listed next were all sequenced from one sample in a study of cytomegalovirus exposure and HLA in healthy donors. It was with 60 Vbeta and 13 Jbeta primers that the PCR ran. Assay: immunoSEQ multiplex PCR; the TCRdb copy retains only in-frame clones and omits some. The sample lists approximately 150,000 clones, 78% occurring once. Sequencing was performed on PBMCs. These receptors came from a woman between 40 and 55 years old in good health and CMV-seropositive.

The chain links TRBV19 to TRBJ2-1; 7 nucleotides align to TRBD2. The V gene's germline CDR1 is LNHDA and CDR2 SQIVND (reference sequence). CDR3 size: 14 residues. V trimming: 1 base; J trimming: 3 bases; junction bases outside the gene matches: 0. CDR3 nucleotide sequence: TGTGCCAGTAGTATAGCTAGCGGCTACAATGAGCAGTTCTTC. This sequence encodes CASSIASGYNEQFF.

The chain is built from TRBV15 and TRBJ1-4; unclear D gene. V lost 0 bases, J lost 0 bases, and 8 bases lay in between. The germline gives CDR1 LNHNV, CDR2 YYDKDF (reference sequence). This CDR3 is built from 16 residues. The CDR3 DNA reads TGTGCCACCAGCAGAGATCAGCGGACAACTAATGAAAAACTGTTTTTT. Translating gives CATSRDQRTTNEKLFF.

The V call is TRBV2, the J call TRBJ1-5; no clear D. Per germline, CDR1 SNHLY and CDR2 FYNNEI. This CDR3 spans 14 amino acids. Trimming removed 6 bases at V and 0 bases at J, with 9 bases between. The CDR3 coding sequence is TGTGCCAGCAGACGAGGGAATAGCAATCAGCCCCAGCATTTT. It codes for CASRRGNSNQPQHF.

The chain employs TRBV5-1 and TRBJ2-5, with D perhaps TRBD2 (5 bases). V lost 0 bases and J lost 1, with 19 bases in between. The germline CDR1 and CDR2 sequences are SGHRS and YFSETQ. The length of the CDR3 is 18 residues. Here the CDR3 DNA reads TGCGCCAGCAGCTTGGGAATGAGAGCGGACCCTCTCCAAGAGACCCAGTACTTC. This translates into CASSLGMRADPLQETQYF.

The chain has TRBV29-1 and TRBJ2-5, with TRBD2 matching 10 bases. Germline CDR1 reads SQVTM; CDR2 reads ANQGSEA. This CDR3 region has 16 residues. V shed 8 bases, J shed 1 base, and the junction held 13 bases outside the gene matches. In DNA form, the CDR3 reads TGCAGCATTATCCCTGCAGCGGGAGGGTTCCAAGAGACCCAGTACTTC. Protein sequence: CSIIPAAGGFQETQYF.

The rearrangement uses TRBV28 and TRBJ2-3, with 7 positions matching TRBD2. The CDR3 is 15 amino acids. V gave up 8 bases and J gave up 5 bases; unmatched junction bases: 13. The germline V gene has CDR1 MDHEN and CDR2 SYDVKM. The CDR3 here is CASFLGGSLRDTQYF. The CDR3 DNA is TGTGCCAGCTTCCTAGGCGGGAGCCTAAGAGATACGCAGTATTTT. Full variable domain (rest looked up from reference TRBV28 and TRBJ2-3): DVKVTQSSRYLVKRTGEKVFLECVQDMDHENMFWYRQDPGLGLRLIYFSYDVKMKEKGDIPEGYSVSREKKERFSLILESASTNQTSMYLCASFLGGSLRDTQYFGPGTRLTVL.

The rearrangement joins TRBV28 to TRBJ2-3; perhaps TRBD1 as D (5 bases). CDR1 MDHEN and CDR2 SYDVKM come from the germline V gene. The CDR3 extends over 14 amino acids. Trimming pared 3 bases from V and 3 bases from J, leaving 10 bases between. The CDR3 reads CASSLGLSTDTQYF. Written as DNA, the CDR3 is TGTGCCAGCAGTTTGGGGCTCTCTACAGATACGCAGTATTTT.

The chain joins TRBV6-1 to TRBJ2-5, with D tentatively TRBD2 (6 bases). This CDR3 has 14 residues. The ends were cut back, 6 bases at V and 2 bases at J, with 13 bases in the middle. The V gene's germline CDR1 is MNHNS and CDR2 SASEGT. The CDR3 sequence is CASRPGTVQETQYF. CDR3 in DNA: TGTGCCAGCAGGCCAGGGACTGTGCAAGAGACCCAGTACTTC.

CDR3 loop: CASRGDNNQPQHF. As DNA, the CDR3 is TGTGCCAGCAGGGGGGACAACAATCAGCCCCAGCATTTT. The gene calls are TRBV5-8 and TRBJ1-5, with D perhaps matching TRBD1 (6 bases). The CDR3 extends over 13 amino acids. Germline lookup yields CDR1 SGHTS and CDR2 YDEGEE. Trimming removed 5 bases at V and 3 bases at J, with 9 bases between.

The chain joins TRBV7-9 to TRBJ2-3; TRBD2 is a possible D gene (6 bases). Trimming took 3 bases from V and 5 from J, leaving 15 bases between them. Germline V gives CDR1 SEHNR, CDR2 FQNEAQ (reference sequence). This CDR3 contains 15 residues. This CDR3 reads CASSFSGASGDTQYF. The CDR3 DNA reads TGTGCCAGCAGCTTTTCGGGAGCGTCGGGAGATACGCAGTATTTT. The full variable domain, rest sourced from reference TRBV7-9 and TRBJ2-3, is DTGVSQNPRHKITKRGQNVTFRCDPISEHNRLYWYRQTLGQGPEFLTYFQNEAQLEKSRLLSDRFSAERPKGSFSTLEIQRTEQGDSAMYLCASSFSGASGDTQYFGPGTRLTVL.

The rearrangement uses TRBV4-1 and TRBJ2-5; a possible D gene is TRBD1 (7 bases). The CDR3 totals 15 residues. The germline CDR1 and CDR2 sequences are MGHRA and YSYEKL. Trimming cost V 1 base and J 5 bases, with 14 bases left between them. CDR3 nucleotides: TGCGCCAGCAGCCAAGCACCAGGGGGGTCGGAGACCCAGTACTTC. Translating gives CASSQAPGGSETQYF.

In this sample, this clone turned up once. The J gene is TRBJ2-1, the V gene TRBV19; TRBD2 is a possible D gene (6 bases). V lost 10 bases and J 2 bases, leaving 21 bases between the germline ends. Germline loops: CDR1 LNHDA, CDR2 SQIVND (reference sequence). This CDR3 contains 16 residues. The CDR3 spells CATTERARETYNEQFF. CDR3 nucleotide sequence: TGTGCCACCACGGAAAGGGCACGGGAGACCTACAATGAGCAGTTCTTC.

This chain joins TRBV30 and TRBJ1-1; D is perhaps TRBD1 (5 bases). V was trimmed by 3 bases and J by 2 bases, leaving 10 bases between them. The CDR3 has 13 residues. Looked up from germline, CDR1 is GTSNPN and CDR2 is SVGIG (reference sequence). The CDR3 loop reads CAWRAGFNTEAFF. Here the CDR3 DNA reads TGTGCCTGGAGAGCAGGGTTTAACACTGAAGCTTTCTTT.

The J gene is TRBJ2-2, the V gene TRBV6-5; a possible D gene is TRBD2 (5 bases). V was clipped by 0 bases and J by 0 bases, with 8 bases between them. The CDR3 runs to 16 residues. CDR1 and CDR2 (germline): MNHEY, SVGAGI. CDR3 protein: CASSYSYGANTGELFF. The CDR3 DNA reads TGTGCCAGCAGTTACTCTTACGGGGCGAACACCGGGGAGCTGTTTTTT.

A few counts support this clone. V is TRBV7-9 and J is TRBJ2-7; 11 nucleotides agree with TRBD2. Per the germline V gene, CDR1 is SEHNR and CDR2 is FQNEAQ (reference sequence). There are 15 residues in the CDR3. V lost 3 bases to trimming and J lost 3 bases; unmatched junction nucleotides: 4. The CDR3 reads CASSLGTSGFYEQYF. As DNA, the CDR3 is TGTGCCAGCAGCTTGGGGACTAGCGGCTTCTACGAGCAGTACTTC.

This clone showed up just once. This chain links TRBV30 with TRBJ1-5; no clear D gene. The germline gives CDR1 GTSNPN, CDR2 SVGIG (reference sequence). The CDR3 extends over 12 amino acids. Trimming left V 8 bases short and J 4 bases short, with 12 bases between. The CDR3 spells CAAVDGNQPQHF. In DNA form, the CDR3 reads TGTGCCGCGGTCGATGGGAATCAGCCCCAGCATTTT.

Remarks on this clone: The junction shows a germline mismatch at one end, possibly a read error. The chain is built from TRBV7-9 and TRBJ2-3; D possibly corresponds to TRBD2 (5 bases). Germline CDR1 SEHNR, CDR2 FQNEAQ (reference sequence). The CDR3 totals 11 residues. The CDR3 region is CSSSSGDTQYF. The CDR3 coding sequence is TGTTCCAGCAGCTCGGGGGATACGCAGTATTTT.

This clone was counted only a few times. The DNA for the CDR3 is TGTGCCAGCAGCCCGCGGGGGGGACCCAGGGGTGAAAAACTGTTTTTT. This encodes CASSPRGGPRGEKLFF. This sequence joins TRBV7-3 and TRBJ1-4; maybe TRBD1 (6 bases). Deletions cut 5 bases from V and 7 bases from J, with 20 bases between. The V gene's germline CDR1 is SGHTA and CDR2 FQGTGA. This CDR3 has 16 residues.

This clone was seen just once. The chain couples TRBV5-1 to TRBJ2-1; weak D call: TRBD2 (5 bases). CDR1 SGHRS and CDR2 YFSETQ come from the germline V gene. V shed 1 base and J shed 1 base, with 9 bases lying between them. The CDR3 has 15 amino acids. The CDR3 spells CASSLSSGSYNEQFF. DNA of the CDR3: TGCGCCAGCAGCTTGAGCAGCGGATCCTACAATGAGCAGTTCTTC.

The V gene is TRBV30, the J gene TRBJ2-1, with 13 bases matching TRBD2. Per germline, CDR1 GTSNPN and CDR2 SVGIG (reference sequence). The length of the CDR3 is 14 residues. Losses at the gene ends were 5 bases for V and 7 bases for J; bases not matched to a gene: 5. CDR3 bases: TGTGCCTGGCACCGACTAGCGGGAGGTAATGAGCAGTTCTTC. Its protein product is CAWHRLAGGNEQFF.

This chain links TRBV18 with TRBJ2-7; 10 nucleotides line up with TRBD2. Germline lookup yields CDR1 KGHSH and CDR2 LQKENI. Trimming removed 0 bases from V and 3 bases from J; junction bases left unmatched: 5. The CDR3 is 16 amino acids. CDR3: CASSPPKLAGSYEQYF. The CDR3 bases are TGTGCCAGCTCACCACCGAAACTAGCGGGAAGCTACGAGCAGTACTTC.

CDR3 protein: CAISESRGGGDTEAFF. CDR3 sequence (DNA): TGTGCCATCAGTGAATCGCGTGGGGGAGGGGACACTGAAGCTTTCTTT. The chain recombines TRBV10-3 with TRBJ1-1, with D perhaps TRBD1 (5 bases). The length of the CDR3 is 16 residues. V lost 3 bases and J lost 3, with 17 bases in between. Germline values: CDR1 ENHRY, CDR2 SYGVKD.

This chain's CDR3 is CASSYLLAGEDNEQFF. CDR3 DNA: TGTGCCAGCAGTTACTTGCTGGCGGGAGAGGACAATGAGCAGTTCTTC. The V gene is TRBV6-5, the J gene TRBJ2-1; TRBD2 matches at 7 bases. Trimming at V came to 1 base and at J to 5 bases, leaving 8 bases not matched to a gene. This CDR3 spans 16 amino acids. CDR1 is MNHEY and CDR2 is SVGAGI in the germline V gene.

The chain combines TRBV6-6 with TRBJ1-2, with 7 bases identical to TRBD1. The length of the CDR3 is 15 residues. Trimming removed 4 bases from V and 2 bases from J; junction bases left unmatched: 7. CDR1 MNHNY and CDR2 SVGAGI come from the germline V gene (reference sequence). CDR3 in DNA: TGTGCCAGCAGTTGGGTGGAGGGGGCAAACTATGGCTACACCTTC. Translation: CASSWVEGANYGYTF.

The V call is TRBV6-5, the J call TRBJ1-1; tentative D call: TRBD1 (5 bases). V lost 6 bases and J 1 base, leaving 12 bases between the germline ends. The CDR3 extends over 14 amino acids. Germline values: CDR1 MNHEY, CDR2 SVGAGI. CDR3 in DNA: TGTGCCAGCAGCCCCGGAGGGACGAACACTGAAGCTTTCTTT. Translation: CASSPGGTNTEAFF.

The V call is TRBV6-5, the J call TRBJ2-1, with 12 bases matching TRBD1. The CDR3 consists of 14 residues. Germline V lookup: CDR1 MNHEY, CDR2 SVGAGI. The ends lost 5 bases at V and 9 bases at J; junction bases unmatched: 5. As DNA, the CDR3 is TGTGCCAGCAGTCCCGGGACAGGGGGCGGTGAGCAGTTCTTC. As protein: CASSPGTGGGEQFF.

This rearrangement joins TRBV5-1 to TRBJ2-7; 9 nucleotides match TRBD1. Germline CDR1 and CDR2: SGHRS and YFSETQ. J gave up 1 base and V 0 bases, and 5 bases lay outside the gene matches. The CDR3 is made up of 16 amino acids. CDR3 sequence: CASSLGGQGVSYEQYF. DNA for the CDR3: TGCGCCAGCAGCTTGGGGGGACAGGGAGTGTCCTACGAGCAGTACTTC.

This clone was observed a few times. This chain links TRBV15 with TRBJ2-1; 7 bases are a match to TRBD1. The J segment lost 6 bases and the V segment lost 3 bases, leaving 5 bases of the junction unmatched. This CDR3 comprises 14 residues. Germline V gene sequence: CDR1 LNHNV, CDR2 YYDKDF (reference sequence). The CDR3, as DNA: TGTGCCACCAGCAGGGAGACAGGGACCAATGAGCAGTTCTTC. Translated: CATSRETGTNEQFF.

The chain recombines TRBV10-3 with TRBJ2-5; D uncertain. Looked up from germline, CDR1 is ENHRY and CDR2 is SYGVKD. The CDR3 runs to 14 residues. V lost 5 bases, J lost 5 bases, and 15 bases lay in between. CDR3 sequence (DNA): TGTGCCATCAGTCTCAACAGTCCCTCGGAGACCCAGTACTTC. Translated, it gives CAISLNSPSETQYF.